These 8 T cell receptor beta chains were all obtained from the same sample, sequenced in a study of chemoradiotherapy in HPV16-positive cancers. The table came from immunoSEQ multiplex PCR; TCRdb's copy has only in-frame clones and leaves some out. The sample lists some 15,000 clones, 89% occurring once. Sequencing used blood, obtained from a patient who underwent chemoradiotherapy. Every receptor here comes from a human donor with HPV-associated anogenital cancer.

Only one count was recorded for this clone. The chain employs TRBV4-1 and TRBJ1-6; no firm D call. The CDR3 runs to 19 residues. Germline values: CDR1 MGHRA, CDR2 YSYEKL. Trimming left V 0 bases short and J 0 bases short, with 15 bases between. The CDR3 sequence is CASSQEGYSPSSYNSPLHF. The CDR3 DNA sequence: TGCGCCAGCAGCCAAGAGGGGTACAGCCCGAGCTCCTATAATTCACCCCTCCACTTT.

This chain links TRBV4-2 with TRBJ2-7; 9 bases are shared with TRBD1. The CDR3 contains 14 residues. J was trimmed by 5 bases and V by 2 bases; bases with no gene match: 4. Looked up from germline, CDR1 is LGHNA and CDR2 is YNFKEQ. Here the CDR3 DNA reads TGTGCCAGCAGCCAACCCGGGACAGGGAACGAGCAGTACTTC. Residues: CASSQPGTGNEQYF.

This chain joins TRBV5-1 and TRBJ2-3, with D perhaps TRBD2 (6 bases). Germline assignment: CDR1 SGHRS and CDR2 YFSETQ. The CDR3 totals 16 residues. Between the trimmed V and J ends, which lost 3 bases and 1 base, there was a span of 15 bases. CDR3 coding DNA: TGCGCCAGCAGCTCCTTAGCGGAGAGGGGCACAGATACGCAGTATTTT. This translates into CASSSLAERGTDTQYF.

This rearrangement joins TRBV7-2 to TRBJ2-4; D possibly corresponds to TRBD2 (6 bases). Between the trimmed V and J ends, which lost 3 bases and 0 bases, there was a span of 12 bases. This CDR3 is built from 16 residues. Per the germline V gene, CDR1 is SGHTA and CDR2 is FQGNSA. The DNA of the CDR3 is TGTGCCAGCAGCTTCACTAGCATCGGAGCCAAAAACATTCAGTACTTC. It is translated as CASSFTSIGAKNIQYF.

This clone has just a few counts. The chain carries TRBV6-1 and TRBJ2-1; TRBD2 agrees at 8 bases. V was clipped by 5 bases and J by 4 bases; unmatched bases: 7. The CDR3 consists of 15 residues. CDR1 is MNHNS, CDR2 SASEGT, per germline. The CDR3 protein is CASSPSGGEYNEQFF. The DNA of the CDR3 is TGTGCCAGCAGTCCCAGCGGGGGAGAATACAATGAGCAGTTCTTC.

This clone was detected a few times. The chain uses TRBV11-1 and TRBJ2-5; D unresolved. V shed 3 bases and J shed 1 base, with 9 bases lying between them. CDR3 length: 14 residues. CDR1 is SGHAT, CDR2 FQDESV, per germline (reference sequence). CDR3 region: CASSFGTAQETQYF. CDR3 DNA sequence: TGTGCCAGCAGCTTTGGAACAGCCCAAGAGACCCAGTACTTC.

V usage is TRBV4-2 and J usage is TRBJ2-7; 9 bases map to TRBD2. Looked up from germline, CDR1 is LGHNA and CDR2 is YNFKEQ. The V segment lost 0 bases and the J segment 7 bases; nucleotides outside the gene matches: 7. The CDR3 consists of 15 residues. The CDR3 loop is CASSQEVAGEIEQYF. DNA of the CDR3: TGTGCCAGCAGCCAAGAGGTAGCGGGAGAAATAGAGCAGTACTTC.

This chain joins TRBV7-6 and TRBJ2-7; TRBD2 matches at 7 bases. Trimming cost V 0 bases and J 3 bases; bases outside gene matches: 2. The germline V gene has CDR1 SGHVS and CDR2 FNYEAQ. CDR3 length: 14 amino acids. This CDR3 is CASSLAGRDYEQYF. The CDR3 DNA sequence: TGTGCCAGCAGCTTAGCAGGGAGGGACTACGAGCAGTACTTC.